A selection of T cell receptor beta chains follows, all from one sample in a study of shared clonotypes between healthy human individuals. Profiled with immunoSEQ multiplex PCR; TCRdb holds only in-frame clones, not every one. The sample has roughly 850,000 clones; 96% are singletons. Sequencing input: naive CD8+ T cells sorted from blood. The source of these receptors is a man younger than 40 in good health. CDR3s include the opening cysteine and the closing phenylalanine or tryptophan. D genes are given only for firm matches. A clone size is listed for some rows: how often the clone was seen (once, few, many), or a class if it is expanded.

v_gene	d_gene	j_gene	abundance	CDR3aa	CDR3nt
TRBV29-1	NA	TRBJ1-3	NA	CSVAGERLGNTIYF	TGCAGCGTTGCAGGGGAACGTCTAGGAAACACCATATATTTT
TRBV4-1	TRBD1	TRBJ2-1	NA	CASSLGQYNEQFF	TGCGCCAGCAGCCTGGGACAGTACAATGAGCAGTTCTTC
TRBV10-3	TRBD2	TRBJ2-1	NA	CAISDPQASGSSYNEQFF	TGTGCCATCAGTGATCCTCAGGCTAGCGGGAGTTCCTACAATGAGCAGTTCTTC
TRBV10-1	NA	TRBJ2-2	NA	CASSVMQGPGGELFF	TGCGCCAGCAGTGTGATGCAGGGTCCTGGCGGGGAGCTGTTTTTT
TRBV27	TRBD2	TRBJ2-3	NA	CASHTGTSSADTQYF	TGTGCCAGCCATACCGGGACTAGCTCCGCAGATACGCAGTATTTT
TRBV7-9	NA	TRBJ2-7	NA	CASSGQNFGQYF	TGTGCCAGCAGCGGACAGAATTTTGGACAGTACTTC
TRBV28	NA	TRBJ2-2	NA	CASSLVAGELFF	TGTGCCAGCAGTTTAGTCGCAGGGGAGCTGTTTTTT
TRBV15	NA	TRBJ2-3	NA	CATSRDLPDTQYF	TGTGCCACCAGCAGAGATCTCCCCGATACGCAGTATTTT
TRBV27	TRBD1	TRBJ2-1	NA	CASSTRDRGFSYNEQFF	TGTGCCAGCAGTACCCGGGACAGAGGCTTCTCCTACAATGAGCAGTTCTTC
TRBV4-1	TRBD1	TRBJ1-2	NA	CASSPTSPGGAGYGYTF	TGCGCCAGCAGCCCCACCTCACCAGGGGGCGCGGGCTATGGCTACACCTTC
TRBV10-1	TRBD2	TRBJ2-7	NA	CASSSLAGVNSYEQYF	TGCGCCAGCAGTTCCTTAGCGGGAGTCAACTCCTACGAGCAGTACTTC
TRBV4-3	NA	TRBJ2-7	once	CASSQRWDTSSYEQYF	TGCGCCAGCAGCCAACGATGGGATACTAGCTCCTACGAGCAGTACTTC
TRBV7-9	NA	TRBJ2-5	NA	CASSQAQGGSQETQYF	TGTGCCAGCAGCCAAGCACAGGGAGGGAGCCAAGAGACCCAGTACTTC
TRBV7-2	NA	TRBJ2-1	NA	CASSLDVLGDEQFF	TGTGCCAGCAGCTTAGACGTCCTGGGTGATGAGCAGTTCTTC
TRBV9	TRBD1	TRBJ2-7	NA	CASINRGNSYEQYF	TGTGCCAGCATCAACAGGGGCAACTCCTACGAGCAGTACTTC
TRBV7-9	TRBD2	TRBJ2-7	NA	CASRSASGSSYEQYF	TGTGCCAGCAGATCCGCTAGCGGGAGCTCCTACGAGCAGTACTTC
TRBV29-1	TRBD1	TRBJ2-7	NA	CSVEDRRTGSSYEQYF	TGCAGCGTTGAAGATCGGAGGACAGGAAGCTCCTACGAGCAGTACTTC
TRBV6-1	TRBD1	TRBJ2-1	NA	CASSKPGQVNEQFF	TGTGCCAGCAGTAAACCGGGACAGGTCAATGAGCAGTTCTTC
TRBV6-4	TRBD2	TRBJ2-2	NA	CASSPGLALYDGELFF	TGTGCCAGCAGTCCGGGACTAGCATTGTATGACGGGGAGCTGTTTTTT
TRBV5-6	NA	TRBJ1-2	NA	CASKALAFGYTF	TGTGCCAGCAAAGCCCTGGCGTTTGGCTACACCTTC
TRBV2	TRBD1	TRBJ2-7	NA	CASSEGTGYYEQYF	TGTGCCAGCTCCGAAGGGACAGGGTATTACGAGCAGTACTTC
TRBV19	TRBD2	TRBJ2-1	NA	CASSIEVAGTNPYNEQFF	TGTGCCAGTAGTATAGAGGTAGCGGGCACAAACCCCTACAATGAGCAGTTCTTC
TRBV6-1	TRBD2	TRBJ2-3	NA	CASSGLAGIADTQYF	TGTGCCAGCAGTGGACTAGCGGGTATCGCAGATACGCAGTATTTT
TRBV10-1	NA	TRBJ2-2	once	CASSYREGTGELFF	TGCGCCAGCAGTTACAGGGAGGGTACCGGGGAGCTGTTTTTT
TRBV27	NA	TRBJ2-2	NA	CASRTQGTGELFF	TGTGCCAGCAGAACACAGGGAACCGGGGAGCTGTTTTTT
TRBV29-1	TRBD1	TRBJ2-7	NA	CSAKQRGHWEQYF	TGCAGCGCCAAACAGAGGGGGCATTGGGAGCAGTACTTC
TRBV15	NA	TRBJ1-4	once	CATSRDPTITEKLFF	TGTGCCACCAGCAGAGATCCCACGATTACTGAAAAACTGTTTTTT
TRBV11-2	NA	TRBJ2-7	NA	CASSLVGYSYEQYF	TGTGCCAGCAGCTTAGTAGGGTATTCCTACGAGCAGTACTTC
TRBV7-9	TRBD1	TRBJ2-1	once	CASSRDRGLYNEQFF	TGTGCCAGCAGCCGGGACAGGGGGCTCTACAATGAGCAGTTCTTC
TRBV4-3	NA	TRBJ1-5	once	CASSIGIYQPQHF	TGCGCCAGCAGCATCGGGATTTATCAGCCCCAGCATTTT
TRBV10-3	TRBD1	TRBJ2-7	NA	CAISEGTGREQYF	TGTGCCATCAGCGAAGGGACAGGGAGGGAGCAGTACTTC
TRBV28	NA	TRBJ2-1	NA	CATQGNNFNEQFF	TGTGCAACACAGGGAAATAATTTCAATGAGCAGTTCTTC
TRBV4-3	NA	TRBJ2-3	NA	CASSPITGSSTDTQYF	TGCGCCAGCAGCCCCATCACCGGGTCTAGCACAGATACGCAGTATTTT
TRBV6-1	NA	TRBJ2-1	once	CASSESVQFF	TGTGCCAGCAGTGAAAGTGTGCAGTTCTTC
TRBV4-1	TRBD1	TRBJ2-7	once	CASSPPRTGYHEQYF	TGCGCCAGCAGCCCCCCTCGGACAGGGTACCACGAGCAGTACTTC
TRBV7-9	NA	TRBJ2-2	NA	CASSQIEDMENTGELFF	TGTGCCAGCAGCCAGATTGAGGACATGGAAAACACCGGGGAGCTGTTTTTT
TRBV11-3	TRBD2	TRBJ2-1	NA	CASSLRAGEFDEQFF	TGTGCCAGCAGCTTAAGGGCGGGAGAGTTTGATGAGCAGTTCTTC
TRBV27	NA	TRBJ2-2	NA	CASSPRWGNTGELFF	TGTGCCAGCAGTCCTAGGTGGGGGAACACCGGGGAGCTGTTTTTT
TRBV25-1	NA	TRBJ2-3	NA	CASSEFGGQADTQYF	TGTGCCAGCAGTGAATTTGGAGGTCAGGCAGATACGCAGTATTTT
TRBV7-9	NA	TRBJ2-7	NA	CASSLVQRDSSYEQYF	TGTGCCAGCAGCTTAGTGCAGCGAGATAGCTCCTACGAGCAGTACTTC